This entry lists 18 T cell receptor beta chains sequenced from one sample in a study of cytotoxic CD8 clonotypes in ibrutinib-treated CLL. Clones were sequenced by immunoSEQ multiplex PCR, and TCRdb holds only the in-frame ones, with some missing. Among tens of thousands of clones listed, 65% to 70% were seen once. Sequencing used PBMCs, obtained after 24 months of ibrutinib treatment. Source of these receptors: a human donor with chronic lymphocytic leukemia.

The gene calls are TRBV4-1 and TRBJ2-2; TRBD2 might be the D (6 bases). The CDR3 consists of 14 residues. Trimming took 5 bases from V and 1 from J, leaving 8 bases between them. CDR1 is MGHRA, CDR2 YSYEKL, per germline. CDR3 sequence (DNA): TGCGCCAGCAGCTACGGGGGGAACACCGGGGAGCTGTTTTTT. It encodes CASSYGGNTGELFF.

This clone was seen only a few times. The J gene is TRBJ2-3, the V gene TRBV14; TRBD2 matches 13 bases. CDR1 is SGHDN, CDR2 FVKESK, per germline. Losses at the gene ends were 7 bases for V and 1 base for J; bases not matched to a gene: 11. This CDR3 is built from 18 residues. CDR3 DNA sequence: TGTGCCAGCAAACAGGGACTAGCGGGACTAGTGGGCACAGATACGCAGTATTTT. Amino acids: CASKQGLAGLVGTDTQYF.

V is TRBV4-1 and J is TRBJ2-3, with 10 positions matching TRBD1. This CDR3 has 14 amino acids. With 4 bases clipped from V and 4 bases from J, the junction kept 2 bases outside the gene matches. CDR1 and CDR2 (germline): MGHRA, YSYEKL. The CDR3 nucleotides read TGCGCCAGCAGCCTAGGACAGGGGGCAGATACGCAGTATTTT. It translates to CASSLGQGADTQYF.

The table lists this clone with a count of one. The chain uses TRBV21-1 and TRBJ1-3. TRBV21-1 is termed a pseudogene. This CDR3 region has 19 residues. The CDR3 coding sequence is TGTGCCAGCAGCAGGTCTGAGGGAACGGGGGCACCCTCTGGAAACACCATATATTTT. This translates into CASSRSEGTGAPSGNTIYF.

CDR3 coding DNA: TGTGCCAGCAGCGTGGCTAGCGGGATCGGTGAGCAGTTCTTC. Its translation is CASSVASGIGEQFF. V is TRBV9 and J is TRBJ2-1, with 9 positions matching TRBD2. Germline V gene data show CDR1 as SGDLS and CDR2 as YYNGEE. J lost 9 bases, V lost 2 bases, and 6 bases had no gene match. The CDR3 sequence is 14 residues long.

V is TRBV19 and J is TRBJ2-5; D gene ambiguous. CDR3 length equals 13 residues. Trimming removed 5 bases from V and 5 bases from J, with 12 bases in between. The germline V gene has CDR1 LNHDA and CDR2 SQIVND (reference sequence). DNA of the CDR3: TGTGCCAGTAGTCCACGAGTATTTGAGACCCAGTACTTC. It codes for CASSPRVFETQYF.

The chain carries TRBV7-3 and TRBJ1-2, with D possibly being TRBD1 (5 bases). The germline V gene has CDR1 SGHTA and CDR2 FQGTGA. V was pared by 5 bases and J by 8 bases, with 15 bases between. CDR3 length equals 13 residues. The CDR3 spells CASSLRDRKGYTF. CDR3 bases: TGTGCCAGCAGCCTGCGGGACCGAAAGGGCTACACCTTC.

The chain couples TRBV19 to TRBJ1-2; unclear D gene. The CDR3 totals 15 residues. V was cut by 0 bases and J by 4 bases, with 12 bases left in between. Germline V CDR1 and CDR2: LNHDA, SQIVND (reference sequence). CDR3 nucleotide sequence: TGTGCCAGTAGTATAGACCCCGGTAACCTCTATGGCTACACCTTC. It is translated as CASSIDPGNLYGYTF.

The J gene is TRBJ1-1, the V gene TRBV5-1, with D uncertain. From germline, CDR1 is SGHRS and CDR2 YFSETQ. This CDR3 is 14 amino acids long. V lost 0 bases, J lost 0 bases, and 6 bases lay in between. CDR3 sequence (DNA): TGCGCCAGCAGCTTGGGCGGGCTGAACACTGAAGCTTTCTTT. This sequence encodes CASSLGGLNTEAFF.

The genes are TRBV6-1 and TRBJ1-1; D is perhaps TRBD1 (5 bases). Germline V gene data show CDR1 as MNHNS and CDR2 as SASEGT. The CDR3 has 11 residues. The V end lost 7 bases, the J end lost 5 bases, and 8 bases lay between the germline ends. In DNA form, the CDR3 reads TGTGCCAGCAAGGGACGGACTGAAGCTTTCTTT. This encodes CASKGRTEAFF.

The sample holds one count of this clone. This chain connects TRBV7-9 to TRBJ2-2; D uncertain. V was trimmed by 6 bases and J by 0 bases, leaving 14 bases between them. The germline V gene has CDR1 SEHNR and CDR2 FQNEAQ (reference sequence). This CDR3 has 16 residues. CDR3 coding DNA: TGTGCCAGCAGGTACCAAGGTGGGGCGAACACCGGGGAGCTGTTTTTT. Amino acids: CASRYQGGANTGELFF.

The chain joins TRBV2 to TRBJ2-5, with D perhaps matching TRBD1 (6 bases). The CDR3 runs 15 residues. The ends were cut back, 7 bases at V and 2 bases at J, with 17 bases in the middle. Germline V gene data show CDR1 as SNHLY and CDR2 as FYNNEI. The CDR3 region is CASTLQGWVQETQYF. The CDR3 DNA follows: TGTGCCAGCACCCTACAGGGATGGGTTCAAGAGACCCAGTACTTC.

The chain combines TRBV29-1 with TRBJ2-5; D may correspond to TRBD1 or TRBD2 (6 bases each). Germline V gene lookup returns CDR1 SQVTM and CDR2 ANQGSEA. The CDR3 contains 12 residues. As DNA, the CDR3 is TGCAGTCACAGGGCCGGAGGGGAGACCCAGTACTTC. Amino acids: CSHRAGGETQYF.

This sequence joins TRBV18 and TRBJ1-1; maybe TRBD1 (5 bases). Germline lookup yields CDR1 KGHSH and CDR2 LQKENI. The V end was cut by 2 bases, the J end by 6 bases, with 7 bases between. The CDR3 sequence is 12 residues long. The CDR3 loop is CASSPGGPEAFF. The CDR3 bases are TGTGCCAGCTCACCAGGGGGTCCTGAAGCTTTCTTT.

The rearrangement uses TRBV6-5 and TRBJ2-7; TRBD2 agrees at 10 bases. Trimming cost V 4 bases and J 2 bases; bases outside gene matches: 2. The germline V gene has CDR1 MNHEY and CDR2 SVGAGI. The CDR3 has 14 residues. Written as DNA, the CDR3 is TGTGCCAGCAGTTTGCTAGCGGGGGCCTACGAGCAGTACTTC. The encoded protein is CASSLLAGAYEQYF.

The CDR3 here is CASSLGPAEGIQYF. DNA of the CDR3: TGTGCCAGCAGCTTAGGTCCGGCCGAGGGTATCCAGTATTTT. The chain joins TRBV7-9 to TRBJ2-3, with D tentatively TRBD2 (5 bases). CDR3 length: 14 amino acids. Per germline, CDR1 SEHNR and CDR2 FQNEAQ (reference sequence). V was pared by 1 base and J by 12 bases, with 17 bases between.

As regards this clone: One end of the junction fails to match germline, which may point to a read error. The chain employs TRBV7-7 and TRBJ2-7; D is possibly TRBD2 (5 bases). Germline lookup yields CDR1 SSHAT and CDR2 FNYEAQ (reference sequence). The CDR3 length is 14 residues. DNA of the CDR3: TGTGCTAGCAGCCTCGACCGGGGATCCTACGAGCAGTACTTC. It translates to CASSLDRGSYEQYF.

CDR3 sequence reads: CAWSGFLSSYNSPLHF. In DNA, the CDR3 is TGTGCCTGGTCAGGGTTCCTTAGCTCCTATAATTCACCCCTCCACTTT. The chain couples TRBV30 to TRBJ1-6; weak D call: TRBD1 (5 bases). The CDR3 loop spans 16 amino acids. Per the germline V gene, CDR1 is GTSNPN and CDR2 is SVGIG (reference sequence). V lost 5 bases, J lost 0 bases, and 14 bases lay in between.